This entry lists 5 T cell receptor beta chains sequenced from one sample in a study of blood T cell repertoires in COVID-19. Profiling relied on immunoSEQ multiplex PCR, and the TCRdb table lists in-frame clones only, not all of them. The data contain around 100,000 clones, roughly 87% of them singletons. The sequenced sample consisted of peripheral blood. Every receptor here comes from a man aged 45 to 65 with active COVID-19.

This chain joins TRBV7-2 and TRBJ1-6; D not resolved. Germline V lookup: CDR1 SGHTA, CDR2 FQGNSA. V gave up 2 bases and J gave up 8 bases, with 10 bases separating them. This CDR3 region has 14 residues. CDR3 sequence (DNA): TGTGCCAGCAGCTTAATGCCGGCGGATTCACCCCTCCACTTT. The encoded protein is CASSLMPADSPLHF.

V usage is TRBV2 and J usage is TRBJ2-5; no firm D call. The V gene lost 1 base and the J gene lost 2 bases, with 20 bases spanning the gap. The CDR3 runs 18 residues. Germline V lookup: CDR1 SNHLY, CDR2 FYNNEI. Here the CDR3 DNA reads TGTGCCAGCAGTGAAGGGTCATTTTTTATTAGTAAACAAGAGACCCAGTACTTC. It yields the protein CASSEGSFFISKQETQYF. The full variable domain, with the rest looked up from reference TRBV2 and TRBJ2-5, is EPEVTQTPSHQVTQMGQEVILRCVPISNHLYFYWYRQILGQKVEFLVSFYNNEISEKSEIFDDQFSVERPDGSNFTLKIRSTKLEDSAMYFCASSEGSFFISKQETQYFGPGTRLLVL.

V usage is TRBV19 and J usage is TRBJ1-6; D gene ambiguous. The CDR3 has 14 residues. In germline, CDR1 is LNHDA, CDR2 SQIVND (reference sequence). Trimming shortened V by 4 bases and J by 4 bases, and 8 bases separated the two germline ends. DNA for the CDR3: TGTGCCAGTAGTACCTCCGGTTATAATTCACCCCTCCACTTT. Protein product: CASSTSGYNSPLHF.

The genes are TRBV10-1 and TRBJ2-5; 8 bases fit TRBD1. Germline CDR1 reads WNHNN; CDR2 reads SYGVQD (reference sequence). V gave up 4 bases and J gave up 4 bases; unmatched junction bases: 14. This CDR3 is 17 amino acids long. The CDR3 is CASSGSFWTGFAETQYF. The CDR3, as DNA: TGCGCCAGCAGTGGCTCGTTTTGGACAGGGTTTGCAGAGACCCAGTACTTC.

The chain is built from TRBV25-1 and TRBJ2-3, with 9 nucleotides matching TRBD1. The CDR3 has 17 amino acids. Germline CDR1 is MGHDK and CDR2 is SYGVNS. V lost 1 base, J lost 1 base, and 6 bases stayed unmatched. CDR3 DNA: TGTGCCAGCAGTGAATTGGGACAGGGCGGGGGCACAGATACGCAGTATTTT. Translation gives CASSELGQGGGTDTQYF. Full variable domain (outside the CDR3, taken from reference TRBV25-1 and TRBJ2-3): EADIYQTPRYLVIGTGKKITLECSQTMGHDKMYWYQQDPGMELHLIHYSYGVNSTEKGDLSSESTVSRIRTEHFPLTLESARPSHTSQYLCASSELGQGGGTDTQYFGPGTRLTVL.